This T cell receptor (beta chain) was recovered during a study of Ad26.COV2.S vaccination and SARS-CoV-2 variants. Study overall: Each vaccinee took Ad26.COV2.S intramuscularly, once or twice 56 days apart. Study conclusions and caveats: Possible underestimation of total T cell responses by the TCR breadth and depth analyses was noted. It was reported that spike-specific CD8+ and CD4+ T cell responses were substantially broad after vaccination.

Regarding treatment: around 19 received Ad26.COV2.S at low or high dose, single or two shots; about 5 received placebo; per-sample allocation not given. At day 63 after the first vaccine or placebo injection, samples were drawn. Spike of the Wuhan-strain SARS-CoV-2 was expressed by an Ad26 vector, which formed the vaccine. The V segment lost 6 bases and the J segment 6 bases; nucleotides outside the gene matches: 13. From germline, CDR1 is SGHNT and CDR2 YYREEE (reference sequence). CDR3 size: 16 residues. Only in-frame clones appear in the TCRdb table, and some are missing; sequencing was by immunoSEQ multiplex PCR. The data show about 350,000 clones, roughly 81% seen once. Regarding this clone: Its target is unknown.

The sample here was peripheral blood, taken in a trial of Ad26.COV2.S vaccine versus placebo. V and J are TRBV5-4 and TRBJ2-1, with TRBD2 identical over 9 bases. This clonotype was sampled from a person between 18 and 65 years old who received the Ad26.COV2.S COVID-19 vaccine or a placebo. This CDR3 reads CASISGRGRAPNEQFF. The CDR3 nucleotides read TGTGCCAGCATCAGTGGGCGCGGGAGGGCCCCCAATGAGCAGTTCTTC.